Each of the 30 T cell receptor beta chains below was sequenced from the same sample in a study of monozygotic twins with inflammatory bowel disease. TCRdb re-called the 5' RACE reads; every CDR3 protein appears as one record, without DNA. The sample data list around 450,000 distinct CDR3 sequences. The sample comprised blood. The receptors here all came from a human donor with ulcerative colitis or Crohn's disease, or a healthy co-twin of an affected twin (not recorded which).

The V and J genes are TRBV10-3 and TRBJ2-1. CDR1 and CDR2 (germline): ENHRY, SYGVKD. This CDR3 contains 14 residues. The CDR3 here is CAISEAGSYNEQFF.

This sequence joins TRBV10-3 and TRBJ2-1; TCRdb selects TRBD1, and the lack of DNA leaves this call unchecked. Germline V gene sequence: CDR1 ENHRY, CDR2 SYGVKD. This CDR3 spans 15 amino acids. Here the CDR3 reads CAISESRGVYNEQFF.

The V and J genes are TRBV5-1 and TRBJ1-2. CDR1 is SGHRS and CDR2 is YFSETQ in the germline V gene. This CDR3 is 13 amino acids long. The chain's CDR3 is CASSPLSNYGYTF.

The genes are TRBV7-3 and TRBJ2-3; the TRBD1 assignment by TCRdb is unverifiable without DNA. CDR3 length: 14 residues. CDR1 and CDR2 from the germline V gene are SGHTA and FQGTGA. The chain's CDR3 is CASSLQGATDAQYF.

V is TRBV7-2 and J is TRBJ2-2. The CDR3 is 15 amino acids. The V gene's germline CDR1 is SGHTA and CDR2 FQGNSA. The CDR3 region is CASSLEAAVTGELFF.

The chain combines TRBV18 with TRBJ1-3. This CDR3 region has 15 residues. In germline, CDR1 is KGHSH, CDR2 LQKENI. This chain's CDR3 is CASWAGRNSGNTIYF.

The chain is built from TRBV7-8 and TRBJ2-7; TCRdb's D call, TRBD1, is unchecked because there is no DNA. The length of the CDR3 is 15 residues. CDR1 is SGHVS, CDR2 FQNEAQ, per germline. The chain's CDR3 is CASRFRGQIDYEQYF.

The chain joins TRBV7-6 to TRBJ1-2; the D call from TCRdb, TRBD1, cannot be confirmed without DNA. This CDR3 spans 16 amino acids. Germline V gene data show CDR1 as SGHVS and CDR2 as FNYEAQ. CDR3 residues: CASSLGRGHLDYGYTF.

The gene calls are TRBV24-1 and TRBJ2-1; TCRdb indicates TRBD2, and absent DNA this call remains unverified. CDR1 is KGHDR, CDR2 SFDVKD, per germline. The CDR3 has 15 residues. The CDR3 sequence is CATSRSSGVYNEQFF.

V and J are TRBV20-1 and TRBJ2-5; as DNA is missing, the TRBD2 call by TCRdb cannot be tested. There are 16 residues in the CDR3. From germline, CDR1 is DFQATT and CDR2 SNEGSKA (reference sequence). CDR3: CSARDSLLPRGETQYF.

CDR3 protein: CASSPDGSLEQYF. The J gene is TRBJ2-7, the V gene TRBV2. This CDR3 is 13 amino acids long. Germline V lookup: CDR1 SNHLY, CDR2 FYNNEI.

This rearrangement joins TRBV7-2 to TRBJ2-5; without DNA, the TCRdb call of TRBD2 cannot be checked. The CDR3 is 13 amino acids. CDR1 and CDR2 from the germline V gene are SGHTA and FQGNSA. CDR3 amino acids: CASSLTRQETQYF.

This chain joins TRBV19 and TRBJ2-1; TCRdb lists TRBD1, though no DNA is available to test this call. Germline CDR1 and CDR2: LNHDA and SQIVND (reference sequence). The CDR3 runs to 17 residues. The CDR3 sequence is CASSFSRETTLRGEQFF.

The genes are TRBV20-1 and TRBJ1-1; TCRdb's D call, TRBD1, is unchecked because there is no DNA. This CDR3 is 14 amino acids long. Germline-derived CDR1 and CDR2 are DFQATT and SNEGSKA (reference sequence). The CDR3 is CSARAGQKNTEAFF.

The rearrangement links TRBV29-1 to TRBJ2-3; absent DNA, TCRdb's TRBD2 call cannot be checked. The CDR3 sequence is 13 residues long. Germline values: CDR1 SQVTM, CDR2 ANQGSEA. CDR3 amino acids: CSVAGRVTDTQYF.

V is TRBV27 and J is TRBJ2-7; TCRdb returns TRBD1, unconfirmable since there is no DNA. CDR3 length: 14 amino acids. Looked up from germline, CDR1 is MNHEY and CDR2 is SMNVEV (reference sequence). The chain's CDR3 is CASSLQGSHYEQYF.

The gene calls are TRBV4-1 and TRBJ2-1; there is no DNA to check the TCRdb D call of TRBD2. This CDR3 is built from 16 residues. Germline V lookup: CDR1 MGHRA, CDR2 YSYEKL. The CDR3 spells CASSQGLAGAYGEQFF.

The chain is built from TRBV30 and TRBJ2-1; lacking DNA, the TRBD1 call made by TCRdb goes unchecked. CDR1 is GTSNPN, CDR2 SVGIG, per germline (reference sequence). The CDR3 is 13 amino acids. CDR3 sequence reads: CAWSVAGGREQFF. Together with reference TRBV30 and TRBJ2-1, the CDR3 gives the full variable domain: SQTIHQWPATLVQPVGSPLSLECTVEGTSNPNLYWYRQAAGRGLQLLFYSVGIGQISSEVPQNLSASRPQDRQFILSSKKLLLSDSGFYLCAWSVAGGREQFFGPGTRLTVL.

This chain joins TRBV5-6 and TRBJ1-1. This CDR3 spans 12 amino acids. From germline, CDR1 is SGHDT and CDR2 YYEEEE. CDR3 in amino acids: CASSLGATEAFF.

The gene calls are TRBV20-1 and TRBJ2-3; TCRdb's assignment of TRBD1 cannot be checked, as there is no DNA. The CDR3 spans 14 residues. Germline V gene lookup returns CDR1 DFQATT and CDR2 SNEGSKA (reference sequence). This CDR3 reads CSAARGAMGDTQYF.

The chain has TRBV28 and TRBJ1-1. Per the germline V gene, CDR1 is MDHEN and CDR2 is SYDVKM. This CDR3 is built from 13 residues. CDR3 residues: CASTERGNTEAFF.

The V call is TRBV4-1, the J call TRBJ1-2; TCRdb selects TRBD1, and the lack of DNA leaves this call unchecked. This CDR3 comprises 16 residues. Germline assignment: CDR1 MGHRA and CDR2 YSYEKL. The CDR3 region is CASSQDGTGGNYGYTF.

This CDR3 reads CASSPGTGASSNYGYTF. The V and J genes are TRBV9 and TRBJ1-2; checking the TCRdb D call of TRBD1 is not possible without DNA. Germline V gives CDR1 SGDLS, CDR2 YYNGEE. The CDR3 runs to 17 residues.

This chain connects TRBV7-6 to TRBJ1-3. Germline CDR1 reads SGHVS; CDR2 reads FNYEAQ. The CDR3 has 13 residues. CDR3 sequence: CASSLGGGNTIYF.

The chain uses TRBV20-1 and TRBJ2-7; without DNA, the TCRdb call of TRBD2 cannot be checked. This CDR3 comprises 16 residues. Germline V gene sequence: CDR1 DFQATT, CDR2 SNEGSKA (reference sequence). CDR3 sequence: CSARPTAGGTPYEQYF.

The chain recombines TRBV5-4 with TRBJ1-2; the D call of TRBD1 rests on TCRdb alone, since no DNA is present to check it. Germline CDR1 SGHNT, CDR2 YYREEE (reference sequence). The CDR3 length is 14 residues. The CDR3 sequence is CASSLTAGGESYTF.

The chain joins TRBV11-2 to TRBJ2-1; TCRdb gives TRBD2 as the D gene, but with no DNA this cannot be confirmed. The germline CDR1 and CDR2 sequences are SGHAT and FQNNGV. The CDR3 length is 18 residues. CDR3 sequence: CASSPIPGLFSSYNEQFF.

J is TRBJ2-3 and V is TRBV12-3 or TRBV12-4. The CDR3 totals 15 residues. The CDR3 loop is CASSLSGRNTDTQYF.

The rearrangement joins TRBV6-5 to TRBJ1-4; TCRdb's assignment of TRBD1 cannot be checked, as there is no DNA. This CDR3 contains 14 residues. Germline V gives CDR1 MNHEY, CDR2 SVGAGI. This CDR3 is CASSYGGAWEKLFF.

The rearrangement joins TRBV7-2 to TRBJ2-7; with no DNA, the TCRdb D assignment of TRBD1 cannot be verified. Germline CDR1 and CDR2: SGHTA and FQGNSA. The CDR3 loop spans 14 amino acids. The CDR3 region is CASSKDRVSYEQYF.